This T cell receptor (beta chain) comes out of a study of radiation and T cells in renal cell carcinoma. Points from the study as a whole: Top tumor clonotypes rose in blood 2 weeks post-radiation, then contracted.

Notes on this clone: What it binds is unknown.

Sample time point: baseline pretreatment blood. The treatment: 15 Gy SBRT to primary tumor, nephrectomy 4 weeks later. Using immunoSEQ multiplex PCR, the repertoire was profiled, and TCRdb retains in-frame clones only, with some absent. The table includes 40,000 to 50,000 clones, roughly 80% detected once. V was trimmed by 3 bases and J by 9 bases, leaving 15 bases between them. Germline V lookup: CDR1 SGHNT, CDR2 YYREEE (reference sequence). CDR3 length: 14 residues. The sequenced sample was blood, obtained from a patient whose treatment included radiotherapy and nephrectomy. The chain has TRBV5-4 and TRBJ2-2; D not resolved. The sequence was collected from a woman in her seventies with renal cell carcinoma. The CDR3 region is CASSSPTTGRELFF. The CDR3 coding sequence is TGTGCCAGCAGCTCCCCGACCACCGGACGGGAGCTGTTTTTT. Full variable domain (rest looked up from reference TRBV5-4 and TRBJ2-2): ETGVTQSPTHLIKTRGQQVTLRCSSQSGHNTVSWYQQALGQGPQFIFQYYREEENGRGNFPPRFSGLQFPNYSSELNVNALELDDSALYLCASSSPTTGRELFFGEGSRLTVL.